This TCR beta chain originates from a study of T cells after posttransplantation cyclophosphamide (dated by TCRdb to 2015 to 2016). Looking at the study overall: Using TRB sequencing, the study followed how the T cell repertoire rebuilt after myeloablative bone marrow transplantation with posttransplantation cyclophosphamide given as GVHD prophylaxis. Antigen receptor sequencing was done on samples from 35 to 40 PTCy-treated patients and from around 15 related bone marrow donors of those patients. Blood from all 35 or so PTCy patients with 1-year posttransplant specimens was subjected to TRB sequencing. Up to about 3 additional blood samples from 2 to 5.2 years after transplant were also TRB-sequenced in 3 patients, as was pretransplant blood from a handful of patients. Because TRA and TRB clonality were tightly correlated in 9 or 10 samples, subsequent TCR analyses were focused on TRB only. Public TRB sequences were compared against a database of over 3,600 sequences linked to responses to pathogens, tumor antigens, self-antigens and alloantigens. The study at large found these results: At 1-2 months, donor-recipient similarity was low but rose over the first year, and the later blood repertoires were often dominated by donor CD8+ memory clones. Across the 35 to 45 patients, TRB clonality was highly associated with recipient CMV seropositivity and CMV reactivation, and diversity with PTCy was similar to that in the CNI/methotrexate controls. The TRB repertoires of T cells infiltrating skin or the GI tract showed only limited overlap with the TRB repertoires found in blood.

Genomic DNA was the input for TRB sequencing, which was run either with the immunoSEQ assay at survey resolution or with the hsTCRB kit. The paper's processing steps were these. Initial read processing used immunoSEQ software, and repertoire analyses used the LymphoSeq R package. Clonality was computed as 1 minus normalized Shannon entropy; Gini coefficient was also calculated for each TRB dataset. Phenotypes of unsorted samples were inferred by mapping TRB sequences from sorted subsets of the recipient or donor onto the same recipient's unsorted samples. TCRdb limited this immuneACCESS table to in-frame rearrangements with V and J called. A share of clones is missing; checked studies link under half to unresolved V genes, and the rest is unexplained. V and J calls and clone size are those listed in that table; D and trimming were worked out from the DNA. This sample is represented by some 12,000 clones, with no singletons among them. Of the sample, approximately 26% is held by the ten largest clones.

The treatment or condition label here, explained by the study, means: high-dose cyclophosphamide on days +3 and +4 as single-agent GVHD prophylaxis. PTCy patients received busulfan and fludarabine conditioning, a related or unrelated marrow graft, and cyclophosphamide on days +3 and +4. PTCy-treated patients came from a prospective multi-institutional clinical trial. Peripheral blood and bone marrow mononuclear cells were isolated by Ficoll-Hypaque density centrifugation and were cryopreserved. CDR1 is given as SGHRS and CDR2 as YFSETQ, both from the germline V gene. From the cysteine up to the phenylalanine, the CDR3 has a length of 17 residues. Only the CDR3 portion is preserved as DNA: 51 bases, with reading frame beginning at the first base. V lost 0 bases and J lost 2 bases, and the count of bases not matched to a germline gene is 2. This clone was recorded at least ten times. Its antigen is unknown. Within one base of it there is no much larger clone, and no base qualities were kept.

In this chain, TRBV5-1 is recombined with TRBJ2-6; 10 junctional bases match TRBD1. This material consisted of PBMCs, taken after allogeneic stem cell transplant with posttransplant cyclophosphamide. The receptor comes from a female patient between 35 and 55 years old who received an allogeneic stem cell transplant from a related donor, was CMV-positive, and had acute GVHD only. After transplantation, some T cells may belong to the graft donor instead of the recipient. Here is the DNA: TGCGCCAGCAGCTTGGGACAGGGGGCTACTGGGGCCAACGTCCTGACTTTC. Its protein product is CASSLGQGATGANVLTF.